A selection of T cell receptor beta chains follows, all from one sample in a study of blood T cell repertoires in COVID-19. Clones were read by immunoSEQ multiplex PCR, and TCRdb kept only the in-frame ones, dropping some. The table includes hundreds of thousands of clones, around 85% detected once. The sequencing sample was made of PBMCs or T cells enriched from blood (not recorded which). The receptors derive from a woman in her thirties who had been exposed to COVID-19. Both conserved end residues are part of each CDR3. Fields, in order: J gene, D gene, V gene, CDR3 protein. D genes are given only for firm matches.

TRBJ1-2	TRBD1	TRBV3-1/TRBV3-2	CASSQGQNRGRGYTF
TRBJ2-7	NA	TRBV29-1	CSVEAVPGGTYEQYF
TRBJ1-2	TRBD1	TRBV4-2	CASSQDVGQIAGYTF
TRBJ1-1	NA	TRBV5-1	CASSDKQGYTEAFF
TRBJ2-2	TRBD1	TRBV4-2	CASSQDNNDPKTGTEELFF
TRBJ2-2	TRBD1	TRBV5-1	CASTSTGDLGTGELFF
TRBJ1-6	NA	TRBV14	CASSLSRDSPLHF
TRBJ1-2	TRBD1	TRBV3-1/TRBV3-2	CASSQDGPTGGDGYTF
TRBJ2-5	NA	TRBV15	CATSSTGFQETQYF
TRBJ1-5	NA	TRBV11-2	CASSFTRVQPQHF
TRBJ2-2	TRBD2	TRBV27	CASSLSAGVNTGELFF
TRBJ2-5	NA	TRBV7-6	CASSLGQTAGETQYF
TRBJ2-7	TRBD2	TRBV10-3	CAISDPTSGATGYEQYF
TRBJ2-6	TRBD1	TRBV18	CASSKDRGNVLTF
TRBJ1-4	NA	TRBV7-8	CASSLVAARGLNEKLFF
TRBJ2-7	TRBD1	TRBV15	CATSRDRGRYEQYF
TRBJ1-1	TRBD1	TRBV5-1	CASSPPDRVNQAFF
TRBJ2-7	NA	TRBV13	CASSLKTGEGEQYF
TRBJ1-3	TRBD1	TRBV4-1	CASSLSPWGQDRGPSGNTIYF
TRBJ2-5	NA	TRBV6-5	CASNRATQETQYF
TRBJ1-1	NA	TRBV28	CASRGGANTEAFF
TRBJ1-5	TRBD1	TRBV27	CASSRRGQGKYGNQPQHF
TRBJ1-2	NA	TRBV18	CASSPGTSQGYTF
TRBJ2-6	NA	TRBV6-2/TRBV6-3	CASSYPRANVLTF
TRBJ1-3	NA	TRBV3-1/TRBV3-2	CASSQESGSGNTIYF
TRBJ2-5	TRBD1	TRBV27	CASKIGGTGGGETQYF
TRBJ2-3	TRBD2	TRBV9	CASSVEIGTSPPDTQYF
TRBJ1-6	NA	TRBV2	CASSERRGYSNSPLHF
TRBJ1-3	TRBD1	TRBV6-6	CASIDRQGFTIYF
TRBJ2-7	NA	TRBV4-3	CASSHEGLSYEQYF
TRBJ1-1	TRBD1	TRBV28	CASRNTGVRTEAFF
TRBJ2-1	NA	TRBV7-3	CASSLMKTSDEQFF
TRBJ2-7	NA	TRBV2	CASRGSSYEQYF
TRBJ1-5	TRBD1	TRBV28	CASRSPQGVWQPQHF
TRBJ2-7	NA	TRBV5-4	CASSLGSGGKAYEQYF
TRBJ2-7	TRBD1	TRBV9	CASSVSGTDLYEQYF
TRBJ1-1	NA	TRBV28	CASSSLTSRGNTEAFF
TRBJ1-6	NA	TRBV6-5	CASKDPGQGDSPLHF
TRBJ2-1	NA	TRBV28	CASTGGQLYNEQFF
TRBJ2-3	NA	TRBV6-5	CASSYSSAVSTDTQYF
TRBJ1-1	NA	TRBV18	CASSLETGGSEAFF
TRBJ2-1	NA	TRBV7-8	CASSLDYGNEQFF
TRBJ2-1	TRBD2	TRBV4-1	CASSQDIAGGVQFF
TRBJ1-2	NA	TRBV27	CARRPKSGRGYTF
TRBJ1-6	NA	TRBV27	CASSFLRQEAPLHF
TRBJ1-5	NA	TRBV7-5	CVRSQGPSSNQPQHF
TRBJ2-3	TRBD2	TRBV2	CASKREGGTDTQYF
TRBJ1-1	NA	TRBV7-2	CASSLEPLIFNTEAFF
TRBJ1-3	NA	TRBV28	CASRDTSLYF